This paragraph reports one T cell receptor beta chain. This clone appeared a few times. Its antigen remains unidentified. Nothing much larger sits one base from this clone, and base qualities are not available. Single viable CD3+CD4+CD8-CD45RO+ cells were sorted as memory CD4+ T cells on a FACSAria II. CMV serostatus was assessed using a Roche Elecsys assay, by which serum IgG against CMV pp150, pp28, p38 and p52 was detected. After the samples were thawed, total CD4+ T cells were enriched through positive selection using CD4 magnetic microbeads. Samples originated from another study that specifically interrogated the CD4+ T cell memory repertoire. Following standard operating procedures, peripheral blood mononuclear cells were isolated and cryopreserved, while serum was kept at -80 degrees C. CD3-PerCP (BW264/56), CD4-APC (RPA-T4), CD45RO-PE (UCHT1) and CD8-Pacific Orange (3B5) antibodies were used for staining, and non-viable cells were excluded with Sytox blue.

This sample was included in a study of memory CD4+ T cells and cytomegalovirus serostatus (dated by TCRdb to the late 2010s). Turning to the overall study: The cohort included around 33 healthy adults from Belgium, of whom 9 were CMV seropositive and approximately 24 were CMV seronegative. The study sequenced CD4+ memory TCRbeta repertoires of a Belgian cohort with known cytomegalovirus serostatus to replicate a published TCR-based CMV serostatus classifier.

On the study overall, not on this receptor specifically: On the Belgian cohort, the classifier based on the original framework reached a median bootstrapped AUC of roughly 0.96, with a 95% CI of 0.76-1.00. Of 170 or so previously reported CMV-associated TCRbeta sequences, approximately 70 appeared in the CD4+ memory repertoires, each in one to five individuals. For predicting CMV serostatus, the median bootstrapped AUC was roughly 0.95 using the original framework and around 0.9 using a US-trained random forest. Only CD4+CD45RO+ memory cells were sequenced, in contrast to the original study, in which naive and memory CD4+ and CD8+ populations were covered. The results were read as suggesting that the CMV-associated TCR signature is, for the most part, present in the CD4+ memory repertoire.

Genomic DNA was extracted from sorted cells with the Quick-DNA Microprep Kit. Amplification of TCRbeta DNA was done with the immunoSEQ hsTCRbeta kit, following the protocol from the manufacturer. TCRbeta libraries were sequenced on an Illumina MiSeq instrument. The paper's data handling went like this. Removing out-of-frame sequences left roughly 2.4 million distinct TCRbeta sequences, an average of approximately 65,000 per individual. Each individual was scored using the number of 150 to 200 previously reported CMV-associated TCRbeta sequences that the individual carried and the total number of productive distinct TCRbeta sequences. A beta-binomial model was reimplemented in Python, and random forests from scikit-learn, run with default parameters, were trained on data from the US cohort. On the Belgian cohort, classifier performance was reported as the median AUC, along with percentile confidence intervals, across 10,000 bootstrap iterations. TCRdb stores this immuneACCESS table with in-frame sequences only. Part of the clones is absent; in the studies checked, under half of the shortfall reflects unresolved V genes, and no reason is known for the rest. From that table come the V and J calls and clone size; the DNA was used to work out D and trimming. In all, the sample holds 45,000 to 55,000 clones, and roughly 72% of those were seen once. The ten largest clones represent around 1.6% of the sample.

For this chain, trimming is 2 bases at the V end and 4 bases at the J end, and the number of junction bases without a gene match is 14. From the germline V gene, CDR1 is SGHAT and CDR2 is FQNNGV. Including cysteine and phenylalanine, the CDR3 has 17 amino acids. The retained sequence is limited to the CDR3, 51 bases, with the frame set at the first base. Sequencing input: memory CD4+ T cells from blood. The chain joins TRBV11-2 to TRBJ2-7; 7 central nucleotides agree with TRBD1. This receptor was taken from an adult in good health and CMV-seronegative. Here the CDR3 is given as CASSLPHAGTAFYEQYF. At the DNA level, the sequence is TGTGCCAGCAGCTTACCCCACGCCGGGACAGCTTTTTACGAGCAGTACTTC.